The T cell receptor beta chain described here comes from a study of PD-1 blockade in classical Hodgkin lymphoma. V lost 5 bases and J lost 0; bases outside the gene matches: 10. CDR3 length: 18 amino acids. Germline CDR1 SGHVS, CDR2 FQNEAQ. The data were produced by immunoSEQ multiplex PCR, yet TCRdb's version contains in-frame clones alone and is incomplete. The sample includes tens of thousands of clones, 69% of them seen just once. General study points: Patients who began taking nivolumab under 1 year after ASCT were left out. According to reports, newly diagnosed patients had lower baseline TCR diversity than healthy donors, and relapsed/refractory patients had lower baseline TCR diversity still.

In the case of this clone: Its antigen is currently unknown.

As to time point: cycle 4 day 1 (C4D1), after less than 7 weeks of nivolumab. Every patient relapsed after autologous stem cell transplantation, and brentuximab vedotin exposure varied. The sequence was obtained from a human donor with classical Hodgkin lymphoma. The chain links TRBV7-8 to TRBJ2-3; TRBD2 matches 11 bases. The specimen comprised peripheral blood mononuclear cells (PBMCs), sampled before the fourth cycle of nivolumab. CDR3 in DNA: TGTGCCAGCAGCCGGCAACTAGCGGGGGCGATGAGCACAGATACGCAGTATTTT. Residues: CASSRQLAGAMSTDTQYF.